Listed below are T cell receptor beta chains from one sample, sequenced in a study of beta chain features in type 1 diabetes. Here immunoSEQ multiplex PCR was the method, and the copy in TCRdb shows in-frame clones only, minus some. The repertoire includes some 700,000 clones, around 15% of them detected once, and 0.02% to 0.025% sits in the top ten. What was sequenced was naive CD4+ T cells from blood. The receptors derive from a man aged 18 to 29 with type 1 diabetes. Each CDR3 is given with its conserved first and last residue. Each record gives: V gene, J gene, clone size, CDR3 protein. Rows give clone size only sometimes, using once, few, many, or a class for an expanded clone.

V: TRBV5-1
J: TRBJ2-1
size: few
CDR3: CASSLVGGQGYYNEQFF

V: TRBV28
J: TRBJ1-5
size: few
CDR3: CASSSGQGANQPQHF

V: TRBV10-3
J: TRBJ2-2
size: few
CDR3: CAISRSSGELFF

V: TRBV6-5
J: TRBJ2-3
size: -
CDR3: CASSYAAGGTDTQYF

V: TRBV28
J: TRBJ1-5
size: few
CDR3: CASSPTLGTQPQHF

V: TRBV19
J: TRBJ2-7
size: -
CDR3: CASTTGYEQYF

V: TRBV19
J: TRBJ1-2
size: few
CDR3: CASYGYGYTF

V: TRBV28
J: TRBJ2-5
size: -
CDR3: CASSFLETQYF

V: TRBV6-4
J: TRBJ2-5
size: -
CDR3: CASSQTGGETQYF

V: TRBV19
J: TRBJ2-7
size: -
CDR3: CASSRSGQGVYEQYF

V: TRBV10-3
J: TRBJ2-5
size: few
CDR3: CAISDERGAEETQYF

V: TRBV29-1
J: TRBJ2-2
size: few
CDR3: CSVGTTGHTGELFF

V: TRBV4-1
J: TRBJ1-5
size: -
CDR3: CASSQDGGRNNQPQHF

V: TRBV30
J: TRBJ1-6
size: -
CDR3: CAWTGYGSMSSPLHF

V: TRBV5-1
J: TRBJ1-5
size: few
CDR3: CASSEDSRSNQPQHF

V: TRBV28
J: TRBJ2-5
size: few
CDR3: CASRSGTLLQETQYF

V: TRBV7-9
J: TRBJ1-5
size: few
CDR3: CASSATGDQPQHF

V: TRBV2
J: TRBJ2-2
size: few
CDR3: CASSYRVGELFF

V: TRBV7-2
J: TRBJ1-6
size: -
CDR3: CASSARTAKHSYNSPLHF

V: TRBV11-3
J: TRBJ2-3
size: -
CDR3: CASSLIASTSTDTQYF

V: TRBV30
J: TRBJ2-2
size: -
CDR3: CAQLAGGPNTGELFF

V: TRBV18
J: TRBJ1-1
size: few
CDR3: CASSPGGAGRNTEAFF

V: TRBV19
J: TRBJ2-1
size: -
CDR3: CASSPPPGQGLNEQFF

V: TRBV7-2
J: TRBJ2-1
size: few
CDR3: CASSPQGLTIPRFF

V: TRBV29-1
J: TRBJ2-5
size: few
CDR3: CSVTGGQETQYF

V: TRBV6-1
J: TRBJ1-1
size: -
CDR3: CASSERSRGMNTEAFF

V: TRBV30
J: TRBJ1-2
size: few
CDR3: CAWSVQGGGYGYTF

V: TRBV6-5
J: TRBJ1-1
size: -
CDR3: CASSYAGVNTEAFF

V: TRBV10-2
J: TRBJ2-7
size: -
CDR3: CASSEVSYEQYF

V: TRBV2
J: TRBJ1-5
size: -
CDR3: CASSETYQPQHF

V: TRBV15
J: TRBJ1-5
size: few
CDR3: CATSRDLADQPQHF

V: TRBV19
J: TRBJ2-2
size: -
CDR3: CASTTGTGDTGELFF

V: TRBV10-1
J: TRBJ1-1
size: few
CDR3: CASSRGTSTEAFF

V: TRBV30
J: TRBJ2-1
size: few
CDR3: CAWSRAGREFF

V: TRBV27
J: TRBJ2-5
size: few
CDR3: CASSERGGVETQYF

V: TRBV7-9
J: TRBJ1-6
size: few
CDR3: CASSGASLDSPLHF

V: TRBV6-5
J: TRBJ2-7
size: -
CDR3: CASRVGIVGFYEQYF

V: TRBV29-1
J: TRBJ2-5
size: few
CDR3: CSVVRQQETQYF

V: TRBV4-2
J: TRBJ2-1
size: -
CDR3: CASSQSRPAGNNEQFF

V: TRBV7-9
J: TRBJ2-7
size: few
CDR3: CASQTGGEQYF

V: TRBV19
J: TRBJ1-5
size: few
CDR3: CASTRGGLGQPQHF

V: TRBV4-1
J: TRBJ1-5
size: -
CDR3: CASSQGTDYSNQPQHF

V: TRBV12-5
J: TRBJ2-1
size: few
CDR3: CASGTRQGYNEQFF

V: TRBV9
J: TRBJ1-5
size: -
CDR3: CASSAGASNQPQHF

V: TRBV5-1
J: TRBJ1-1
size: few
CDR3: CASSLGRNTEAFF

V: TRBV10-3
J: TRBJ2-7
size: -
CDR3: CAISEMASGAIEQYF

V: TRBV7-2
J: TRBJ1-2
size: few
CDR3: CASSFSGQEGGYTF

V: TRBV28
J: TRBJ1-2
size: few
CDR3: CASSPADRGAGYTF

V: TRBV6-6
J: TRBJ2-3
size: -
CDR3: CASRRWDIIGDTQYF

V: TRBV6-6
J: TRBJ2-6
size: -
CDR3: CASSYLGGGANVLTF

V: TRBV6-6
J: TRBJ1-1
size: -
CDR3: CATRQGSVNTEAFF

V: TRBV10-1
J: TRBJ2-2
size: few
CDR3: CASRTSHGELFF

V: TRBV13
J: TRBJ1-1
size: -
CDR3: CASSLPQGVNTEAFF

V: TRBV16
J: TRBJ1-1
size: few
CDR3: CASSHGALGTEAFF

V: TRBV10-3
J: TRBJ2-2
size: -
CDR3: CAITPGEGYTGELFF

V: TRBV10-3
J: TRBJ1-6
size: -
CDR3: CAISEAGVGPDNSPLHF

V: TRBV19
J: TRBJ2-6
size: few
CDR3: CASSPTGSGANVLTF